This TCR beta chain appears in the sequencing data of a study of blood T cell repertoires in COVID-19. Study as a whole: There were acute and convalescent COVID-19 samples, and they came from the United States, Italy and Spain. From T cells, B-cell-depleted T cells, or PBMCs came the material, which was cDNA or gDNA.

This CDR3 is 11 amino acids long. Trimming pared 2 bases from V and 8 bases from J, leaving 6 bases between. Original handling: Cell counts per sample came from amplifying reference gene primers. Sequenced by immunoSEQ multiplex PCR; TCRdb stores in-frame clones only, minus some. The V and J calls and clone size are taken from that table; D and trimming were inferred from the DNA. Among about 130,000 clones listed, around 88% were seen once. The chain employs TRBV12-3 or TRBV12-4 and TRBJ1-1; D is undetermined. The source of this sequence is a woman aged 50 to 65 who had recovered from COVID-19. The specimen sequenced was peripheral blood. DNA of the CDR3: TGTGCCAGCAGTTTACTGGCAGAAGCTTTCTTT. Protein sequence: CASSLLAEAFF.